The present T cell receptor beta chain was sequenced within a study of a mutant IDH1 vaccine in newly diagnosed glioma (dated by TCRdb to about 2021). Regarding the research as a whole: In the chemotherapy-containing groups, vaccination started alongside temozolomide cycles, whereas in patients who had radiotherapy alone it started 4-6 weeks after radiotherapy. Prior to enrollment, standard therapy consisting of radiotherapy alone, temozolomide alone, or radiochemotherapy with temozolomide had been administered to patients, with the combination being received by most patients. The week-35 safety follow-up took place at visit V12, and the week-47 end of study took place at visit V13. Longitudinal TCRB deep sequencing was done for 25 treated patients, wherever samples were available for exploratory analyses. Peripheral blood samples were drawn at six visits, namely V03 (baseline), V05, V07, V10, V12 and V13. The roughly 33 treated patients were approximately 62% male and about 38% female, with a mean age of approximately 38 years.

Only a few counts were recorded for this clone. Its target antigen remains unknown. Qualities for individual bases were not recorded, and no much larger clone is one base off. This sample's time point label indicates: week 47, end of study. Each vaccine dose, consisting of 300 ug of a 20-mer mutant IDH1 peptide in Montanide, was administered subcutaneously with topical imiquimod. Patients were given eight vaccinations, in weeks 1, 3, 5, 7, 11, 15, 19 and 23, which matched visits V03 through V10. The donors had newly diagnosed IDH1-mutant astrocytomas of WHO grade 3 or 4 that showed loss of nuclear ATRX. The samples were drawn from NOA16, a multicentre, single-arm, open-label phase I trial in Germany that tested a mutant IDH1 peptide vaccine in humans for the first time. Genomic DNA for TCRB sequencing was extracted from EDTA blood using the DNeasy Blood and Tissue Kit. General findings and caveats noted by the study authors: Selection of PBMC samples for TCRB deep sequencing was based on availability. Changes in the top peripheral T cell clonotypes picked up by TCRB sequencing did not appear to be linked to pseudoprogression. Vaccine-induced immune responses across multiple MHC alleles were detected in 90% to 95% of patients. The authors noted that analyses of patient blood samples could not be reproduced because of sample limitations.

CDR1 is given as SGHRS and CDR2 as YFSETQ, both from the germline V gene. Trimming costs V 3 bases and J 0 bases, and their ends lie 1 base apart. The CDR3 sequence holds 12 residues, the cysteine and phenylalanine included. The DNA shown is the 36-base CDR3, in frame from base 1. The library was generated by the immunoSEQ multiplex PCR assay. The hsTCRB Kit was used according to the manufacturer's protocol to amplify rearranged TCR beta chain sequences. Sequencing of TCRB libraries was carried out on an Illumina MiSeq. The source study handled its data this way. The proprietary platform of the kit vendor was used for demultiplexing, trimming and gene mapping. The table was pulled from immuneACCESS by TCRdb, which kept in-frame rearrangements only. Such tables lose some clones; where checked, under half of the loss comes from unresolved V genes, and the rest has no known cause. The DNA was the basis for D and trimming; V, J and clone size are from that table. The sample profile shows about 94,000 clones; just under 90% of them were found once. Over 0.6% of the sample goes to the ten largest clones.

Recombination joined TRBV5-1 with TRBJ1-3; the D gene identity is not certain. The sample here was PBMCs, taken from a glioma patient whose treatment included an IDH1 peptide vaccine. The source is a woman aged 45-60 years with glioma. The DNA sequence is as follows: TGCGCCAGCAGCTACTCTGGAAACACCATATATTTT. This sequence encodes CASSYSGNTIYF.